These T cell receptor beta chains were read from a single sample in a study of blood T cell repertoires in COVID-19. Clones were read by immunoSEQ multiplex PCR, and TCRdb kept only the in-frame ones, dropping some. The table shows 250,000 to 300,000 clones, with about 76% occurring only once. The sequenced sample consisted of peripheral blood. The receptor source for this set is a woman in her sixties with active or convalescent COVID-19. CDR3s include the opening cysteine and the closing phenylalanine or tryptophan. The order of the fields is clone size, V gene, J gene, D gene, CDR3 DNA, CDR3 protein. The D gene is left open where the match is weak. A row's size may be missing; if present it is once, few, many or a size class.

-	TRBV5-5	TRBJ2-3	TRBD2	TGTGCCAGCAGCTTGTACGCTAGCGGGGACACAGATACGCAGTATTTT	CASSLYASGDTDTQYF
-	TRBV7-2	TRBJ2-7	TRBD1	TGTGCCAGCAGCTTACTCCAGGGGGTAGGGCAGTACTTC	CASSLLQGVGQYF
few	TRBV27	TRBJ2-2	-	TGTGCCAGCAGTTTAATCTGGGGCAGGGGCAACACCGGGGAGCTGTTTTTT	CASSLIWGRGNTGELFF
-	TRBV5-1	TRBJ2-5	TRBD1	TGCGCCAGCAGCTGGGACAGGGGAGGTTGGGAGACCCAGTACTTC	CASSWDRGGWETQYF
-	TRBV5-1	TRBJ2-3	-	TGCGCCAGCAGCTTTCAGGGGAGTGCAGATACGCAGTATTTT	CASSFQGSADTQYF
-	TRBV7-3	TRBJ1-2	TRBD1	TGTGCCAGCAGCCCCCGACAGGGAATGAACTATGGCTACACCTTC	CASSPRQGMNYGYTF
-	TRBV5-6	TRBJ1-5	TRBD1	TGTGCCAGCAGCTTGCGCGACAGGGTAGGGCCCCAGCATTTT	CASSLRDRVGPQHF
-	TRBV30	TRBJ2-1	-	TGTGCCTGGAGTCCTACCCTAGAGCAGTTCTTC	CAWSPTLEQFF
once	TRBV29-1	TRBJ1-5	TRBD1	TGCAGCGTGGCGACAGGGGCTGGCAATCAGCCCCAGCATTTT	CSVATGAGNQPQHF
-	TRBV12-3/TRBV12-4	TRBJ1-4	-	TGTGCCAGCAGTGTTACCCGGGAAAAACTGTTTTTT	CASSVTREKLFF
-	TRBV6-5	TRBJ1-1	-	TGTGCCAGCAGTTACTCAGAGGGTCGGACTGAAGCTTTCTTT	CASSYSEGRTEAFF
-	TRBV10-1	TRBJ2-7	TRBD1	TGCGCCAGCAGTCGACAGGGGGCACGGCAGTACTTC	CASSRQGARQYF
-	TRBV7-2	TRBJ1-5	-	TGTGCCAGCAGCTTAGAGGGGGGGTTAAGCAATCAGCCCCAGCATTTT	CASSLEGGLSNQPQHF
-	TRBV5-8	TRBJ1-2	-	TGTGCCAGCAGCACGCCGGGAGCCCTTCCGGACTATGGCTACACCTTC	CASSTPGALPDYGYTF
few	TRBV7-9	TRBJ2-1	TRBD2	TGTGCCAGCAGCTTAGCGAGCGGGGGGAACAATGAGCAGTTCTTC	CASSLASGGNNEQFF
-	TRBV28	TRBJ1-1	-	TGTGCCAGCAGTTTACCTCGGGGGGGGTTGAACACTGAAGCTTTCTTT	CASSLPRGGLNTEAFF
-	TRBV19	TRBJ1-2	TRBD1	TGTGCCAGTACCGTACAGGGGGCGAGCTATGGCTACACCTTC	CASTVQGASYGYTF
once	TRBV29-1	TRBJ1-1	-	TGCAGCGCCGGACAGCAGAACACTGAAGCTTTCTTT	CSAGQQNTEAFF
-	TRBV7-3	TRBJ2-3	TRBD1	TGTGCCAGCAGCTTAGGGCCTGTCAGGGACAGGATCACAGATACGCAGTATTTT	CASSLGPVRDRITDTQYF
-	TRBV6-5	TRBJ1-5	-	TGTGCCACCAGACGGGCGGGCAGCAATCAGCCCCAGCATTTT	CATRRAGSNQPQHF
-	TRBV15	TRBJ2-7	-	TGTGCCACCAGCAGAGATCCTACGGCCTACGAGCAGTACTTC	CATSRDPTAYEQYF
-	TRBV18	TRBJ1-4	-	TGTGCCAGCTCTCGGAAAATGGGGCCAAAGGAGGAAAAACTGTTTTTT	CASSRKMGPKEEKLFF
-	TRBV9	TRBJ2-5	TRBD2	TGTGCCAGCAGCCCCGATTCGGGGGGGCGGGAGACCCAGTACTTC	CASSPDSGGRETQYF
few	TRBV5-1	TRBJ1-1	-	TGCGCCAGCAGTAGTTGGGGGGGCAGAGAAGCTTTCTTT	CASSSWGGREAFF
-	TRBV5-1	TRBJ2-7	-	TGCGCCAGCAGCTTGGAGAGTTCCGGCTCCTACGAGCAGTACTTC	CASSLESSGSYEQYF
few	TRBV10-1	TRBJ1-6	TRBD1	TGCGCCAGCAGTGAACAGGGGAATTCACCCCTCCACTTT	CASSEQGNSPLHF
once	TRBV5-6	TRBJ2-5	TRBD2	TGTGCCAGCAGCTTGCCGGGACTAGCATCTGAGACCCAGTACTTC	CASSLPGLASETQYF
-	TRBV5-4	TRBJ2-7	-	TGTGCCAGCAGCTTGCTGGGTAACGAGGCCTACGAGCAGTACTTC	CASSLLGNEAYEQYF
-	TRBV7-9	TRBJ2-1	TRBD2	TGTGCCAGCAGCCTTAGCGGGGGCTCCTACAATGAGCAGTTCTTC	CASSLSGGSYNEQFF
-	TRBV12-5	TRBJ2-7	-	TGTGCTAGTGGTTTGGTATCGTTAGGAGGCTACGAGCAGTACTTC	CASGLVSLGGYEQYF
-	TRBV30	TRBJ1-5	TRBD1	TGTGCCTGGAGTGTGGGACAGGGGGACAATCAGCCCCAGCATTTT	CAWSVGQGDNQPQHF
many	TRBV7-8	TRBJ1-6	TRBD1	TGTGCCAGCAGCTCCCGGGACAGGGGTTCGAATTCACCCCTCCACTTT	CASSSRDRGSNSPLHF
-	TRBV5-1	TRBJ1-1	-	TGCGCCAGCAGCGTAAACAGGGCGCATGCGGCTGAAGCTTTCTTT	CASSVNRAHAAEAFF
-	TRBV20-1	TRBJ1-1	TRBD1	TGCAGTGCTGGGACAGCCACTGAAGCTTTCTTT	CSAGTATEAFF
-	TRBV5-4	TRBJ2-3	TRBD1	TGTGCCAGCAGCTTACAGGGGAGCGCCCCACGGGCGCAGTATTTT	CASSLQGSAPRAQYF
-	TRBV9	TRBJ1-6	-	TGTGCCAGCAGCGACCCTGAACAGGGCTTGAATTCACCCCTCCACTTT	CASSDPEQGLNSPLHF
-	TRBV11-2	TRBJ2-7	TRBD2	TGTGCCAGCAGCTTAGCGTTCGCGGGGGAAAACGAGCAGTACTTC	CASSLAFAGENEQYF
-	TRBV21-1	TRBJ1-2	-	TGTGCCAGCAGCAAAATAGACTATGGCTACACCTTC	CASSKIDYGYTF
-	TRBV11-2	TRBJ2-5	-	TGTGCCAGCAGAGTCACAGGGCAAGAGACCCAGTACTTC	CASRVTGQETQYF
-	TRBV6-7	TRBJ1-5	-	TGTGCCAGCAGTTACTCATTCTCGCAGGTTGGGGCCAATCAGCCCCAGCATTTT	CASSYSFSQVGANQPQHF
few	TRBV2	TRBJ2-5	TRBD1	TGTGCCAGCAGGAGACCCACCAGGGGGGAGACCCAGTACTTC	CASRRPTRGETQYF
-	TRBV9	TRBJ2-1	TRBD1	TGTGCCAGCAGCGGACAGGGGACAGTCTACAATGAGCAGTTCTTC	CASSGQGTVYNEQFF
-	TRBV4-3	TRBJ2-2	TRBD1	TGCGCCAGCAGCCAGGGGACAGGGGGAGGCACCGGGGAGCTGTTTTTT	CASSQGTGGGTGELFF
few	TRBV21-1	TRBJ1-3	-	TGTGCCAGCAGGATCCACAGGCTGGCTGGAAACACCATATATTTT	CASRIHRLAGNTIYF
once	TRBV7-3	TRBJ2-3	TRBD2	TGTGCCAGCAGCTATAGCGGGGGGGGCACAGATACGCAGTATTTT	CASSYSGGGTDTQYF